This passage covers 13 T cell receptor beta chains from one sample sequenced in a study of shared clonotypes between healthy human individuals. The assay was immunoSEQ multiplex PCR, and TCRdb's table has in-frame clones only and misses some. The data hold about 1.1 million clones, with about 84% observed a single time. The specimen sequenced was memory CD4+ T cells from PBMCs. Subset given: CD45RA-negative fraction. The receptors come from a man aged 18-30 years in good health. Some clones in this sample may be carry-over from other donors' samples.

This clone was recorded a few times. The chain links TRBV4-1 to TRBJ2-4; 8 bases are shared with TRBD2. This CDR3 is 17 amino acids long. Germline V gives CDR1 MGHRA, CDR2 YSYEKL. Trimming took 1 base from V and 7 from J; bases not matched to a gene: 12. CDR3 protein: CASSQVASGSVSNIQYF. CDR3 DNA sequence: TGCGCCAGCAGCCAAGTGGCCAGCGGGAGCGTGTCGAACATTCAGTACTTC.

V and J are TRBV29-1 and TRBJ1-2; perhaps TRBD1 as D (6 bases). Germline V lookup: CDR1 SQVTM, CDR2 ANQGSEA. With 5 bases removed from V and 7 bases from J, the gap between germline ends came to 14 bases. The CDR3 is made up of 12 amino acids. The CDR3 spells CSVFMGAGGYTF. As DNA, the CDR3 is TGCAGCGTTTTTATGGGGGCAGGTGGCTACACCTTC. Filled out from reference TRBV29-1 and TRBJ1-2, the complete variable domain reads SAVISQKPSRDICQRGTSLTIQCQVDSQVTMMFWYRQQPGQSLTLIATANQGSEATYESGFVIDKFPISRPNLTFSTLTVSNMSPEDSSIYLCSVFMGAGGYTFGSGTRLTVV.

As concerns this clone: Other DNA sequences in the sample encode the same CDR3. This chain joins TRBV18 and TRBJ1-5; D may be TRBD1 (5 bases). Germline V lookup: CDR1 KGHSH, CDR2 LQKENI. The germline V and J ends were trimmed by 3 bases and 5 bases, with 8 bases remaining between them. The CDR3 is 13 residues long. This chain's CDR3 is CASSPGPYQPQHF. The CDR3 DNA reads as TGTGCCAGCTCACCGGGGCCTTATCAGCCCCAGCATTTT.

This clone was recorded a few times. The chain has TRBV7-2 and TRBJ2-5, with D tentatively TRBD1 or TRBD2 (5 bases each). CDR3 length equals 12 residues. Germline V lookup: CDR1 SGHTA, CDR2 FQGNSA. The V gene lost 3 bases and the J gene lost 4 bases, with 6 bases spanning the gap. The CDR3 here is CASSFGTETQYF. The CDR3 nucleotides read TGTGCCAGCAGCTTTGGGACAGAGACCCAGTACTTC.

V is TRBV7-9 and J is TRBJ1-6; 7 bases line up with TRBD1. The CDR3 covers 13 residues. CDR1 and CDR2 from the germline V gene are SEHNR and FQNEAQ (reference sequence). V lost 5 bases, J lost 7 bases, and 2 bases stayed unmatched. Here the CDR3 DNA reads TGTGCCAGCAGCCGGACAGGCAATTCACCCCTCCACTTT. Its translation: CASSRTGNSPLHF.

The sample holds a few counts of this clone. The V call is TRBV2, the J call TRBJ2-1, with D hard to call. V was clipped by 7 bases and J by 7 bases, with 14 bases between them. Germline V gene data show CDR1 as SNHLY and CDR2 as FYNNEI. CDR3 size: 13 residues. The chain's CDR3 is CASTGSRGNEQFF. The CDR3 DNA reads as TGTGCCAGCACTGGGTCCCGAGGAAATGAGCAGTTCTTC.

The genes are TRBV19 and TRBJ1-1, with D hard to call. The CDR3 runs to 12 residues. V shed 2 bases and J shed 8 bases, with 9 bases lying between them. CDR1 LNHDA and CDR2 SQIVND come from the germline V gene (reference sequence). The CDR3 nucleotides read TGTGCCAGTAGTATAACGGCCACAGAAGCTTTCTTT. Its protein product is CASSITATEAFF.

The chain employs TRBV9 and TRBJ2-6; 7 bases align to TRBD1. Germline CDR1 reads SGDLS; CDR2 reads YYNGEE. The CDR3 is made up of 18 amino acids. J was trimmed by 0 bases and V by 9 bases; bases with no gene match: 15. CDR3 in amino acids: CATTRTGAVFSGANVLTF. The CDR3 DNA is TGTGCCACGACTCGTACAGGGGCGGTTTTCTCTGGGGCCAACGTCCTGACTTTC.

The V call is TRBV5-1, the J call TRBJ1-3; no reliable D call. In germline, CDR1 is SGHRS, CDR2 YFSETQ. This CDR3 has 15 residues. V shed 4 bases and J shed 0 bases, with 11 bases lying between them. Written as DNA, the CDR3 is TGCGCCAGCAGCCCCGACACCAACTCTGGAAACACCATATATTTT. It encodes CASSPDTNSGNTIYF.

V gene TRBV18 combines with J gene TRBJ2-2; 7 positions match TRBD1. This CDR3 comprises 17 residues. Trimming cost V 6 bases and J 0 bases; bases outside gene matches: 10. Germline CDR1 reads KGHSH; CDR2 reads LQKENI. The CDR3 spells CASSQRLTGTNTGELFF. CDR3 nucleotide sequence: TGTGCCAGCTCCCAGCGGTTGACAGGGACGAACACCGGGGAGCTGTTTTTT.

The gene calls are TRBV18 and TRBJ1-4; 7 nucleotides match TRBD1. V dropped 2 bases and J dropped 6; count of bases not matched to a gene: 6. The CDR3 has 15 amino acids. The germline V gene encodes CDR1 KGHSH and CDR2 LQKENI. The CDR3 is CASSPSRDSYEKLFF. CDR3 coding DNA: TGTGCCAGCTCACCAAGCCGGGACAGTTATGAAAAACTGTTTTTT.

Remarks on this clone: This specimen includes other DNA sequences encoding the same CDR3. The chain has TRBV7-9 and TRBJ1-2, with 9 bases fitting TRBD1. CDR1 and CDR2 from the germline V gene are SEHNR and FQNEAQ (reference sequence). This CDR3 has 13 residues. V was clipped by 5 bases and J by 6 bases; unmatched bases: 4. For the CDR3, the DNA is TGTGCCAGCAGCCCGGGACAGGGCGATGGCTACACCTTC. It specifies CASSPGQGDGYTF.

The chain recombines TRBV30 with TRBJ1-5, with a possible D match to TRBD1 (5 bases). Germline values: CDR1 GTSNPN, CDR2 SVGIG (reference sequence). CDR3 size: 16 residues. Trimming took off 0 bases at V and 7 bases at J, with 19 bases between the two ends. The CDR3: CAWSVPRGRVGQPQHF. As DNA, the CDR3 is TGTGCCTGGAGTGTACCAAGGGGCAGGGTAGGCCAGCCCCAGCATTTT.